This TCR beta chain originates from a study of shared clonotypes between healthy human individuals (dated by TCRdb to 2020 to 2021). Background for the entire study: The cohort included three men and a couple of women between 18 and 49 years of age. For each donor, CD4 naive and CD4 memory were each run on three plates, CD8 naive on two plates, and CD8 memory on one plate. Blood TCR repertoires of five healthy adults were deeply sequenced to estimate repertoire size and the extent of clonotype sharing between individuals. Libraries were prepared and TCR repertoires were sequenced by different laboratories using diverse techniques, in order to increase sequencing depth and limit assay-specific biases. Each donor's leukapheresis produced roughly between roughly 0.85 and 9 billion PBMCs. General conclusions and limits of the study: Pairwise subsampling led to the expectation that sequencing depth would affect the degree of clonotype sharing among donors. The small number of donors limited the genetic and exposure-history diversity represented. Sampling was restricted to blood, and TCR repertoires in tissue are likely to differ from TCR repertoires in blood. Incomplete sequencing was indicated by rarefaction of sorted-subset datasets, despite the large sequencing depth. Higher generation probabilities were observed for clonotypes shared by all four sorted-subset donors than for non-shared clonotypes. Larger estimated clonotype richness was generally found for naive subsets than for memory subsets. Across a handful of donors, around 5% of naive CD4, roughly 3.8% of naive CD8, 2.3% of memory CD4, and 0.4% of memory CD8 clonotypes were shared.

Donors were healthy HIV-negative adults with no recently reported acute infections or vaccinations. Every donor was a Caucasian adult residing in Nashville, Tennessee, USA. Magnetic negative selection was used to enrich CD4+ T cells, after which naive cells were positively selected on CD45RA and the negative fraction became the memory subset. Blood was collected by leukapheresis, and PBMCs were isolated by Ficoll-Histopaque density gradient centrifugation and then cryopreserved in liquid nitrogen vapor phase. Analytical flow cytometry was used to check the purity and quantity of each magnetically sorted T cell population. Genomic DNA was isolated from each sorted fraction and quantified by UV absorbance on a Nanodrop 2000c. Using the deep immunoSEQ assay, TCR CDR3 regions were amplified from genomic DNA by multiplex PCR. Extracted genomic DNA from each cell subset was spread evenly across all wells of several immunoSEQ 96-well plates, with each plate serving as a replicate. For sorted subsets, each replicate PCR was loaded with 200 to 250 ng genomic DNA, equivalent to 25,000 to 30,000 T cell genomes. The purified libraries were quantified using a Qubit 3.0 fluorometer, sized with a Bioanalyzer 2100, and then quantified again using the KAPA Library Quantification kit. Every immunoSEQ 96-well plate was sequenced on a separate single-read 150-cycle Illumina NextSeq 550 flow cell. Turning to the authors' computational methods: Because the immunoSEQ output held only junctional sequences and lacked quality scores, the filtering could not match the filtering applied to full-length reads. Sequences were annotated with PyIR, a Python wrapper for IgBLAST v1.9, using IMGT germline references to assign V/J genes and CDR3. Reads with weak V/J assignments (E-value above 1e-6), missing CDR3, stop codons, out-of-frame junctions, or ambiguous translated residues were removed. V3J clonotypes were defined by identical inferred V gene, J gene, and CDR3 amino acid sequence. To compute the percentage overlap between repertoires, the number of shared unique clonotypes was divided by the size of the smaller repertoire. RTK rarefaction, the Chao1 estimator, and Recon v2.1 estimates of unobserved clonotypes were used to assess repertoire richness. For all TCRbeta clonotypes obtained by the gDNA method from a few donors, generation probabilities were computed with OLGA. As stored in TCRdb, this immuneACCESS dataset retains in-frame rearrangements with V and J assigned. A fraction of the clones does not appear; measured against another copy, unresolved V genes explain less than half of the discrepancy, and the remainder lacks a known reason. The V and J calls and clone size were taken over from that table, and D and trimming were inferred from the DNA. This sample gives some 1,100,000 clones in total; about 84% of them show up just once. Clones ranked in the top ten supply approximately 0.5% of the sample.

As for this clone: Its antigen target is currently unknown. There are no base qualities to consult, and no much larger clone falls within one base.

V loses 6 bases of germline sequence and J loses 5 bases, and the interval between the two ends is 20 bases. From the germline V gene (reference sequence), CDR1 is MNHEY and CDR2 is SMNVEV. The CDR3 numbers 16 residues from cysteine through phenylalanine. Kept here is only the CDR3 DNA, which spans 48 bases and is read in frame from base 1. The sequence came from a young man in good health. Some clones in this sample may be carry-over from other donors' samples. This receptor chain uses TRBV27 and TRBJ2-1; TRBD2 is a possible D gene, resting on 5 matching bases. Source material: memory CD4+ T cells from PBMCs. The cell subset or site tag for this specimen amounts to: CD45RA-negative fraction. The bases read TGTGCCAGCAGAACCCCCACGAGGCGGGCAGACAATGAGCAGTTCTTC. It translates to CASRTPTRRADNEQFF.